What follows are 18 T cell receptor beta chains derived from one specimen sequenced in a study of cytomegalovirus exposure and HLA in healthy donors. The assay was immunoSEQ multiplex PCR, and TCRdb's table has in-frame clones only and misses some. The table includes hundreds of thousands of clones, 70% to 90% detected once. The sample comprised PBMCs. These receptors were collected from a woman between 25 and 40 years old in good health and CMV-seropositive.

The rearrangement links TRBV5-6 to TRBJ2-1; D not resolved. CDR3 length: 15 amino acids. Deletions cut 3 bases from V and 0 bases from J, with 10 bases between. CDR1 and CDR2 (germline): SGHDT, YYEEEE. The CDR3 here is CASSSPLSSYNEQFF. Written as DNA, the CDR3 is TGTGCCAGCAGCTCCCCGCTAAGCTCCTACAATGAGCAGTTCTTC.

The chain has TRBV6-5 and TRBJ2-7, with no clear D. Germline CDR1 and CDR2: MNHEY and SVGAGI. The ends were cut back, 2 bases at V and 4 bases at J, with 15 bases in the middle. The length of the CDR3 is 15 residues. CDR3 in amino acids: CASSYRVIPTYEQYF. CDR3 coding DNA: TGTGCCAGCAGTTACCGCGTCATCCCGACTTACGAGCAGTACTTC.

The CDR3 protein is CASSLFRDEQFF. The CDR3 DNA is TGTGCCAGCAGTTTATTTCGCGATGAGCAGTTCTTC. This sequence joins TRBV28 and TRBJ2-1; D unresolved. Between the trimmed V and J ends, which lost 1 base and 8 bases, there was a span of 6 bases. CDR1 MDHEN and CDR2 SYDVKM come from the germline V gene. The CDR3 spans 12 residues. The variable domain in full, with the rest retrieved from reference TRBV28 and TRBJ2-1, is DVKVTQSSRYLVKRTGEKVFLECVQDMDHENMFWYRQDPGLGLRLIYFSYDVKMKEKGDIPEGYSVSREKKERFSLILESASTNQTSMYLCASSLFRDEQFFGPGTRLTVL.

This chain connects TRBV6-1 to TRBJ1-4, with 9 bases matching TRBD1. The V gene end was trimmed by 6 bases and the J gene end by 7 bases; junction bases not matched to a gene: 9. The germline CDR1 and CDR2 sequences are MNHNS and SASEGT. The CDR3 totals 15 residues. The CDR3 loop reads CASSETGTGSEKLFF. CDR3 in DNA: TGTGCCAGCAGCGAAACCGGGACAGGGAGTGAAAAACTGTTTTTT.

This clone was seen only once. V gene TRBV7-9 combines with J gene TRBJ1-2; possible D gene TRBD1, 5 bases. The CDR3 is made up of 15 amino acids. In germline, CDR1 is SEHNR, CDR2 FQNEAQ (reference sequence). Between the trimmed V and J ends, which lost 6 bases and 0 bases, there was a span of 14 bases. The CDR3 DNA is TGTGCCAGCAGTCGCGACAGTTTTGCTAACTATGGCTACACCTTC. Translating it yields CASSRDSFANYGYTF.

The chain uses TRBV11-3 and TRBJ2-7; D perhaps matches TRBD1 (6 bases). Trimming removed 5 bases from V and 4 bases from J, with 15 bases in between. From germline, CDR1 is SGHNT and CDR2 YENEEA. This CDR3 comprises 14 residues. In DNA form, the CDR3 reads TGTGCCAGCAGCGTTGCAGGGGTCGATTACGAGCAGTACTTC. Its translation is CASSVAGVDYEQYF.

The V and J genes are TRBV27 and TRBJ1-5; 10 bases agree with TRBD1. The germline V gene has CDR1 MNHEY and CDR2 SMNVEV (reference sequence). The ends lost 6 bases at V and 2 bases at J; junction bases unmatched: 16. This CDR3 region has 19 residues. CDR3 loop: CASRGFGTGALGGNQPQHF. The CDR3, as DNA: TGTGCCAGCAGGGGCTTCGGGACAGGGGCTCTTGGTGGCAATCAGCCCCAGCATTTT.

The chain has TRBV7-8 and TRBJ2-7; TRBD2 is a possible D gene (6 bases). The germline gives CDR1 SGHVS, CDR2 FQNEAQ. V was clipped by 3 bases and J by 3 bases, with 15 bases between them. This CDR3 is 15 amino acids long. CDR3 amino acids: CASSLGGPGSYEQYF. For the CDR3, the DNA is TGTGCCAGCAGCTTGGGAGGACCGGGTAGCTACGAGCAGTACTTC.

V and J are TRBV11-3 and TRBJ2-1; maybe TRBD1 (6 bases). The CDR3 length is 14 residues. V was cut by 7 bases and J by 3 bases, with 13 bases left in between. CDR1 is SGHNT and CDR2 is YENEEA in the germline V gene. CDR3 region: CASNQGTSYNEQFF. In DNA, the CDR3 is TGTGCCAGCAATCAGGGGACGAGCTACAATGAGCAGTTCTTC.

J is TRBJ1-1 and V is TRBV7-3; D might be TRBD1 (6 bases). CDR1 is SGHTA, CDR2 FQGTGA, per germline. The CDR3 is 13 amino acids. Between the trimmed V and J ends, which lost 5 bases and 5 bases, there was a span of 12 bases. CDR3 DNA: TGTGCCAGCAGCCATGGACAGCGTACTGAAGCTTTCTTT. Protein: CASSHGQRTEAFF.

This clone was counted a single time. The V call is TRBV30, the J call TRBJ2-3; 8 bases match TRBD2. The CDR3 has 14 residues. The V gene's germline CDR1 is GTSNPN and CDR2 SVGIG (reference sequence). The V gene end was trimmed by 2 bases and the J gene end by 5 bases; junction bases not matched to a gene: 6. Written as DNA, the CDR3 is TGTGCCTGGAGTCCCACTAGCGGAGGAGATACGCAGTATTTT. Translating gives CAWSPTSGGDTQYF. Full variable domain (missing parts from reference TRBV30 and TRBJ2-3): SQTIHQWPATLVQPVGSPLSLECTVEGTSNPNLYWYRQAAGRGLQLLFYSVGIGQISSEVPQNLSASRPQDRQFILSSKKLLLSDSGFYLCAWSPTSGGDTQYFGPGTRLTVL.

The chain employs TRBV7-9 and TRBJ1-2; the D is unclear. The V end was cut by 5 bases, the J end by 8 bases, with 12 bases between. This CDR3 is built from 12 residues. Per the germline V gene, CDR1 is SEHNR and CDR2 is FQNEAQ (reference sequence). CDR3: CASSREREGYTF. In DNA, the CDR3 is TGTGCCAGCAGCCGGGAACGTGAGGGCTACACCTTC.

CDR3 sequence: CASSQGPWTGDGHGAFF. CDR3 DNA sequence: TGCGCCAGCAGCCAAGGGCCATGGACAGGGGACGGCCATGGAGCTTTCTTT. V and J are TRBV4-1 and TRBJ1-1, with 9 bases lining up with TRBD1. J was trimmed by 10 bases and V by 1 base; bases with no gene match: 16. Germline CDR1 reads MGHRA; CDR2 reads YSYEKL. CDR3 length equals 17 residues.

This clone was seen a single time. The chain carries TRBV5-1 and TRBJ1-4; TRBD1 matches at 11 bases. The length of the CDR3 is 17 residues. Germline values: CDR1 SGHRS, CDR2 YFSETQ. With 4 bases clipped from V and 8 bases from J, the junction kept 13 bases outside the gene matches. The CDR3 here is CASSEGQGAFFGEKLFF. The CDR3 DNA is TGCGCCAGCAGCGAAGGACAGGGGGCGTTTTTTGGGGAAAAACTGTTTTTT. The variable domain in full, completed from reference TRBV5-1 and TRBJ1-4, reads KAGVTQTPRYLIKTRGQQVTLSCSPISGHRSVSWYQQTPGQGLQFLFEYFSETQRNKGNFPGRFSGRQFSNSRSEMNVSTLELGDSALYLCASSEGQGAFFGEKLFFGSGTQLSVL.

This clone was counted once. The chain couples TRBV5-4 to TRBJ2-2; D may be TRBD2 (7 bases). This CDR3 spans 15 amino acids. Germline loops: CDR1 SGHNT, CDR2 YYREEE (reference sequence). V shed 9 bases and J shed 1 base, with 16 bases lying between them. CDR3 region: CAISGGPKNTGELFF. CDR3 DNA sequence: TGTGCCATTTCGGGGGGCCCCAAGAACACCGGGGAGCTGTTTTTT.

This chain connects TRBV5-1 to TRBJ1-1; D uncertain. The V gene's germline CDR1 is SGHRS and CDR2 YFSETQ. V was clipped by 1 base and J by 4 bases, with 14 bases between them. The CDR3 is 15 amino acids. CDR3 residues: CASSLFDTPGTEAFF. As DNA, the CDR3 is TGCGCCAGCAGCTTGTTCGACACTCCAGGCACTGAAGCTTTCTTT.

The chain's CDR3 is CASSLGGLEELFF. The CDR3 bases are TGTGCCAGCAGCTTAGGGGGGCTGGAAGAACTGTTTTTT. V gene TRBV7-9 combines with J gene TRBJ1-4; D is perhaps TRBD1 (6 bases). Germline V gene sequence: CDR1 SEHNR, CDR2 FQNEAQ (reference sequence). V was pared by 1 base and J by 12 bases, with 12 bases between. The CDR3 contains 13 residues.

The rearrangement links TRBV9 to TRBJ2-2, with D perhaps matching TRBD2 (5 bases). The CDR3 sequence is 15 residues long. Deletions cut 0 bases from V and 4 bases from J, with 10 bases between. Germline-derived CDR1 and CDR2 are SGDLS and YYNGEE. CDR3: CASSVDSRGTGELFF. CDR3 DNA sequence: TGTGCCAGCAGCGTAGACAGCCGGGGCACCGGGGAGCTGTTTTTT.